Following are 28 T cell receptor beta chains from one sample sequenced in a study of beta chain features in type 1 diabetes listed by TCRdb under 2018. General findings and caveats noted by the study authors: Type 1 diabetes patients showed a moderate but significant shortening of TCRB CDR3 length in all four CD4+ subsets.

The receptor library was made with the immunoSEQ multiplex PCR assay. The High Capacity cDNA Reverse Transcription Kit was used to reverse transcribe all of the isolated RNA, meaning that expressed TCRB transcripts were what got sequenced. TCRdb limited this immuneACCESS table to in-frame rearrangements with V and J called. A share of clones is missing; checked studies link under half to unresolved V genes, and the rest is unexplained. The sample table records over 300,000 clones; roughly 8.8% of these occur just once. The ten most abundant clones make up more than 0.8% of the sample. These receptors lack a known antigen. Sequencing was carried out using central memory CD4+ T cells from blood. These receptors all stem from a man aged 25-40 years with type 1 diabetes.

V is TRBV7-8 and J is TRBJ1-1; 7 bases map to TRBD1. Germline V gene data show CDR1 as SGHVS and CDR2 as FQNEAQ. CDR3 length equals 14 residues. V lost 2 bases, J lost 2 bases, and 2 bases stayed unmatched. CDR3 in amino acids: CASSLLGGNTEAFF. The CDR3 region has the DNA TGTGCCAGCAGCTTATTAGGGGGCAACACTGAAGCTTTCTTT.

This clone showed up just a few times. The rearrangement joins TRBV27 to TRBJ1-6; no definite D call. The V gene lost 6 bases and the J gene lost 3 bases, with 15 bases spanning the gap. The CDR3 has 16 residues. The germline V gene encodes CDR1 MNHEY and CDR2 SMNVEV (reference sequence). The CDR3 loop is CASRGPGLGYNSPLHF. As DNA, the CDR3 is TGTGCCAGCAGGGGTCCCGGGTTGGGCTATAATTCACCCCTCCACTTT.

CDR3 nucleotide sequence: TGTGCCAGCCGACTCGGACAGGGGAAGGGGTCACCCCTCCACTTT. This gives the protein CASRLGQGKGSPLHF. This chain joins TRBV27 and TRBJ1-6, with 9 bases identical to TRBD1. V trimming: 8 bases; J trimming: 10 bases; junction bases outside the gene matches: 12. CDR3 length: 15 residues. CDR1 and CDR2 (germline): MNHEY, SMNVEV (reference sequence).

There are many counts of this clone. The V gene is TRBV7-2, the J gene TRBJ2-1; 8 nucleotides agree with TRBD1. CDR1 SGHTA and CDR2 FQGNSA come from the germline V gene. V lost 7 bases to trimming and J lost 7 bases; unmatched junction nucleotides: 9. The CDR3 covers 14 residues. For the CDR3, the DNA is TGTGCCAGCATCAACAGGGGGTGGGTAAATGAGCAGTTCTTC. It translates to CASINRGWVNEQFF. Combining the CDR3 with reference TRBV7-2 and TRBJ2-1 gives the whole variable domain GAGVSQSPSNKVTEKGKDVELRCDPISGHTALYWYRQSLGQGLEFLIYFQGNSAPDKSGLPSDRFSAERTGGSVSTLTIQRTQQEDSAVYLCASINRGWVNEQFFGPGTRLTVL.

The gene calls are TRBV7-2 and TRBJ1-1, with D unclear. Looked up from germline, CDR1 is SGHTA and CDR2 is FQGNSA. The CDR3 length is 12 residues. V lost 5 bases and J 7 bases, leaving 11 bases between the germline ends. The chain's CDR3 is CASSTLDREAFF. DNA of the CDR3: TGTGCCAGCAGCACCCTGGATCGTGAAGCTTTCTTT.

The V gene is TRBV21-1, the J gene TRBJ2-7; the tabulated D call, TRBD1, remains unverified against the DNA. TRBV21-1 counts as a pseudogene. The CDR3 covers 13 residues. The CDR3 region has the DNA TGTGCCAGCCTTACGACAGGGACGGCCGAGCAGTACTTC. This codes for CASLTTGTAEQYF.

There are a few counts of this clone. The chain combines TRBV27 with TRBJ2-4; 10 bases are a match to TRBD2. With V trimmed by 2 bases and J by 5 bases, 6 bases remained unmatched. CDR3 size: 16 residues. Germline-derived CDR1 and CDR2 are MNHEY and SMNVEV (reference sequence). DNA of the CDR3: TGTGCCAGCAGTTTAGGGCTAGCGGGGGTCCAAAACATTCAGTACTTC. Amino acid sequence: CASSLGLAGVQNIQYF.

Only a few counts were recorded for this clone. The V and J genes are TRBV15 and TRBJ2-3, with D possibly TRBD2 on 7 matching bases. CDR3 length: 13 residues. V was cut by 6 bases and J by 2 bases, with 9 bases left in between. The germline CDR1 and CDR2 sequences are LNHNV and YYDKDF (reference sequence). The CDR3 coding sequence is TGTGCCACCAGGGGGGGGCCCACAGATACGCAGTATTTT. Its translation: CATRGGPTDTQYF.

The J gene is TRBJ1-2, the V gene TRBV19, with 8 bases lining up with TRBD1. The V gene end was trimmed by 11 bases and the J gene end by 7 bases; junction bases not matched to a gene: 9. This CDR3 has 12 residues. Germline CDR1 reads LNHDA; CDR2 reads SQIVND (reference sequence). The CDR3 reads CAARTGPSGYTF. CDR3 DNA sequence: TGTGCCGCAAGGACAGGGCCATCTGGCTACACCTTC.

V gene TRBV5-4 combines with J gene TRBJ1-2; maybe TRBD1 (5 bases). Germline V gene data show CDR1 as SGHNT and CDR2 as YYREEE (reference sequence). This CDR3 contains 13 residues. V shed 4 bases and J shed 1 base, with 8 bases lying between them. CDR3: CASSQDSNYGYTF. CDR3 nucleotide sequence: TGTGCCAGCAGCCAAGACAGTAACTATGGCTACACCTTC. Full variable domain (outside the CDR3, taken from reference TRBV5-4 and TRBJ1-2): ETGVTQSPTHLIKTRGQQVTLRCSSQSGHNTVSWYQQALGQGPQFIFQYYREEENGRGNFPPRFSGLQFPNYSSELNVNALELDDSALYLCASSQDSNYGYTFGSGTRLTVV.

This clone has only a few counts. The chain links TRBV29-1 to TRBJ1-1; D perhaps matches TRBD1 (5 bases). The V gene lost 3 bases and the J gene lost 2 bases, with 10 bases spanning the gap. Germline CDR1 and CDR2: SQVTM and ANQGSEA. This CDR3 contains 13 residues. CDR3 sequence (DNA): TGCAGCGTTGAGGTGACAGAAAACACTGAAGCTTTCTTT. Its translation: CSVEVTENTEAFF.

The chain couples TRBV25-1 to TRBJ2-5, with D possibly matching TRBD2 (5 bases). Germline V gene data show CDR1 as MGHDK and CDR2 as SYGVNS. The CDR3 is made up of 14 amino acids. V was pared by 4 bases and J by 7 bases, with 16 bases between. CDR3 sequence: CASSAQQIRGTQYF. CDR3 DNA sequence: TGTGCCAGCAGTGCCCAACAGATTCGGGGGACCCAGTACTTC.

This chain joins TRBV5-6 and TRBJ1-2; TRBD1 matches 9 bases. This CDR3 is 18 amino acids long. Trimming removed 3 bases from V and 0 bases from J; junction bases left unmatched: 12. The germline V gene has CDR1 SGHDT and CDR2 YYEEEE. This CDR3 reads CASSSSGTGRKANYGYTF. In nucleotides, the CDR3 is TGTGCCAGCAGCTCATCCGGGACAGGGAGAAAAGCTAACTATGGCTACACCTTC.

This clone appeared a few times. The chain couples TRBV9 to TRBJ1-1; the D is unclear. The germline V gene encodes CDR1 SGDLS and CDR2 YYNGEE. The CDR3 has 16 amino acids. Trimming removed 0 bases from V and 5 bases from J, with 17 bases in between. The CDR3 coding sequence is TGTGCCAGCAGCGTAGATCCCGCCGGGGTGGGGACTGAAGCTTTCTTT. It specifies CASSVDPAGVGTEAFF.

The chain is built from TRBV30 and TRBJ2-2; unclear D gene. V lost 2 bases to trimming and J lost 6 bases, with 10 bases between them. Germline V gives CDR1 GTSNPN, CDR2 SVGIG (reference sequence). This CDR3 region has 13 residues. CDR3 amino acids: CAWSRVPAGELFF. The CDR3 region has the DNA TGTGCCTGGAGTAGGGTGCCGGCCGGGGAGCTGTTTTTT.

This clone was seen a few times. Other DNA sequences of this sample code for an identical CDR3. V is TRBV27 and J is TRBJ2-7; D unresolved. The CDR3 extends over 12 amino acids. Germline V CDR1 and CDR2: MNHEY, SMNVEV (reference sequence). Trimming took off 3 bases at V and 3 bases at J, with 6 bases between the two ends. The CDR3 loop is CASSLKGYEQYF. In nucleotides, the CDR3 is TGTGCCAGCAGTTTGAAGGGCTACGAGCAGTACTTC.

This chain links TRBV15 with TRBJ1-1; D remains ambiguous. The CDR3 length is 12 residues. With 0 bases removed from V and 2 bases from J, the gap between germline ends came to 1 base. Germline V gene data show CDR1 as LNHNV and CDR2 as YYDKDF (reference sequence). This CDR3 reads CATSRDNTEAFF. The CDR3 DNA is TGTGCCACCAGCAGAGACAACACTGAAGCTTTCTTT.

This clone was observed a few times. The V and J genes are TRBV7-2 and TRBJ2-3; unclear D gene. Germline V gene sequence: CDR1 SGHTA, CDR2 FQGNSA. V was clipped by 5 bases and J by 5 bases, with 8 bases between them. The CDR3 is 12 amino acids. The CDR3 loop reads CASSPVKDTQYF. The CDR3 DNA follows: TGTGCCAGCAGCCCTGTGAAAGATACGCAGTATTTT.

The chain joins TRBV7-2 to TRBJ1-5; D unresolved. The CDR3 loop spans 13 amino acids. Germline V CDR1 and CDR2: SGHTA, FQGNSA. Trimming removed 3 bases at V and 6 bases at J, with 9 bases between. The CDR3 coding sequence is TGTGCCAGCAGCTTCGGGATATCTCAGCCCCAGCATTTT. It codes for CASSFGISQPQHF.

The chain employs TRBV4-3 and TRBJ1-5; perhaps TRBD1 as D (6 bases). CDR1 is LGHNA, CDR2 YSLEER, per germline. Trimming shortened V by 2 bases and J by 13 bases, and 18 bases separated the two germline ends. The CDR3 has 14 amino acids. CDR3 protein: CASSQQTGDRSQHF. The CDR3, as DNA: TGCGCCAGCAGCCAACAAACTGGAGACAGGTCTCAGCATTTT.

The CDR3 DNA sequence: TGCGCCAGCAGCGGGCCAGCTCACTCCTACAATGAGCAGTTCTTC. Translating gives CASSGPAHSYNEQFF. V and J are TRBV5-1 and TRBJ2-1, with D uncertain. This CDR3 contains 15 residues. The germline V and J ends were trimmed by 4 bases and 0 bases, with 11 bases remaining between them. Germline CDR1 reads SGHRS; CDR2 reads YFSETQ.

The chain joins TRBV30 to TRBJ1-5; 8 positions agree with TRBD1. V was pared by 4 bases and J by 3 bases, with 11 bases of the junction left unmatched. The CDR3 has 16 amino acids. Per the germline V gene, CDR1 is GTSNPN and CDR2 is SVGIG (reference sequence). Here the CDR3 reads CAWTKPGTGINQPQHF. The CDR3 coding sequence is TGTGCCTGGACTAAACCCGGGACAGGCATCAATCAGCCCCAGCATTTT.

This clone was observed a handful of times. The CDR3, as DNA: TGTGCCAGCAGCCCGGGACACGGGAACACTGAAGCTTTCTTT. Its protein product is CASSPGHGNTEAFF. The J gene is TRBJ1-1, the V gene TRBV5-6; tentative D call: TRBD1 (6 bases). Germline lookup yields CDR1 SGHDT and CDR2 YYEEEE. V was cut by 4 bases and J by 1 base, with 11 bases left in between. The CDR3 runs 14 residues.

This clone has a handful of counts. This sequence joins TRBV4-1 and TRBJ1-3; D not certain. Germline CDR1 and CDR2: MGHRA and YSYEKL. This CDR3 has 13 amino acids. V gave up 3 bases and J gave up 4 bases, with 7 bases separating them. The CDR3: CASSQDGGNTIYF. CDR3 in DNA: TGCGCCAGCAGCCAGGACGGAGGAAACACCATATATTTT.

Many counts were recorded for this clone. This chain connects TRBV10-3 to TRBJ2-7; 9 bases fit TRBD1. V was clipped by 3 bases and J by 7 bases; unmatched bases: 7. The CDR3 spans 14 residues. CDR1 is ENHRY and CDR2 is SYGVKD in the germline V gene. The CDR3 region is CAISDGTGSVEQYF. CDR3 bases: TGTGCCATCAGTGACGGGACAGGGTCGGTGGAGCAGTACTTC.

CDR3 protein: CAWSRRGRSSGANVLTF. Written as DNA, the CDR3 is TGTGCCTGGAGTCGGAGGGGGCGTAGCTCTGGGGCCAACGTCCTGACTTTC. This chain links TRBV30 with TRBJ2-6, with a tentative D call TRBD1 (7 bases). This CDR3 is 17 amino acids long. Germline CDR1 and CDR2: GTSNPN and SVGIG (reference sequence). Trimming took off 2 bases at V and 0 bases at J, with 14 bases between the two ends.

This clone occurred many times. Distinct nucleotide sequences in the sample also encode this CDR3. V usage is TRBV11-2 and J usage is TRBJ1-1; 7 nucleotides match TRBD1. Germline V gives CDR1 SGHAT, CDR2 FQNNGV. J lost 4 bases, V lost 3 bases, and 2 bases had no gene match. The CDR3 extends over 13 amino acids. CDR3 protein: CASSLTGRTEAFF. CDR3 DNA: TGTGCCAGCAGCTTGACAGGGCGCACTGAAGCTTTCTTT.

In its sample, this clone was seen a few times. The chain carries TRBV6-5 and TRBJ1-6; 10 bases agree with TRBD1. There are 14 residues in the CDR3. Germline lookup yields CDR1 MNHEY and CDR2 SVGAGI. J was trimmed by 8 bases and V by 6 bases; bases with no gene match: 4. This chain's CDR3 is CASSSGQGDSPLHF. CDR3 nucleotide sequence: TGTGCCAGCAGCTCCGGACAGGGGGATTCACCCCTCCACTTT.